The 22 T cell receptor beta chains below were found in one sample sequenced in a study of T cells after yellow fever vaccination (dated 2019 in TCRdb). Library construction relied on 5' RACE. Data came from an Illumina HiSeq 2500. Using fastp at Q25 and MiXCR, TCRdb reprocessed the public reads and kept productive beta chains. Under each unique CDR3 protein, matching rows form one entry showing the most common genes and DNA. The sample has nearly 550,000 distinct CDR3 sequences on record, about a fifth of them singletons. The biggest ten clones account for 13% to 15% of the sample. This specimen's treatment or condition label, interpreted: live attenuated yellow fever vaccine strain. Sequencing used PBMCs, obtained 15 days after the yellow fever booster vaccination. The receptors were gathered from a man under 40 who received the YFV17D yellow fever vaccine.

The rearrangement joins TRBV6-1 to TRBJ2-1; the D is unclear. Germline assignment: CDR1 MNHNS and CDR2 SASEGT. Trimming removed 4 bases from V and 5 bases from J, with 15 bases in between. The CDR3 runs 15 residues. The CDR3 bases are TGTGCCAGCAGTGCTTCGCTCTACTACAACAATGAGCAGTTCTTC. Residues: CASSASLYYNNEQFF.

The table lists this clonotype with a few counts. This chain joins TRBV4-2 and TRBJ1-1; D uncertain. CDR3 length: 14 residues. Trimming shortened V by 0 bases and J by 1 base, and 6 bases separated the two germline ends. The germline V gene has CDR1 LGHNA and CDR2 YNFKEQ. The CDR3 coding sequence is TGTGCCAGCAGCCAAGATTCCAAGAACACTGAAGCTTTCTTT. Its translation: CASSQDSKNTEAFF.

The chain recombines TRBV12-3 or TRBV12-4 with TRBJ2-1, with 10 bases aligning to TRBD1. The CDR3 contains 12 residues. With 1 base clipped from V and 12 bases from J, the junction kept 0 bases outside the gene matches. The CDR3 DNA follows: TGTGCCAGCAGTTTAGGGACAGGGGGGCAGTTCTTC. Residues: CASSLGTGGQFF.

This clonotype was seen only a few times. The V and J genes are TRBV7-3 and TRBJ2-3; D possibly matches TRBD1 or TRBD2 (5 bases each). The CDR3 extends over 16 amino acids. V shed 5 bases and J shed 0 bases, with 15 bases lying between them. In germline, CDR1 is SGHTA, CDR2 FQGTGA. The CDR3 sequence: CASSLRQGGSTDTQYF. In DNA form, the CDR3 reads TGTGCCAGCAGCCTGCGGCAGGGCGGGAGCACAGATACGCAGTATTTT.

This clonotype showed up just once. CDR3 sequence (DNA): TGTGCCTGGAGTCGATTGAGCTCCTACGAGCAGTACTTC. Translating it yields CAWSRLSSYEQYF. The rearrangement links TRBV30 to TRBJ2-7; D gene ambiguous. V was shortened by 2 bases and J by 0 bases, with 8 bases between the two germline ends. The CDR3 loop spans 13 amino acids. Germline V CDR1 and CDR2: GTSNPN, SVGIG (reference sequence).

The chain carries TRBV18 and TRBJ2-7, with D maybe TRBD1 (6 bases). The germline CDR1 and CDR2 sequences are KGHSH and LQKENI. Between the trimmed V and J ends, which lost 0 bases and 6 bases, there was a span of 15 bases. The CDR3 has 15 residues. CDR3 in DNA: TGTGCCAGCTCACCACCGAGGACAGCCTACGTCGAGCAGTACTTC. Amino acid sequence: CASSPPRTAYVEQYF.

The count of this clonotype is one. The chain employs TRBV9 and TRBJ2-1, with a weak D call TRBD1 (6 bases). This CDR3 has 12 residues. Germline V lookup: CDR1 SGDLS, CDR2 YYNGEE. V shed 2 bases and J shed 8 bases, with 8 bases lying between them. The CDR3 DNA follows: TGTGCCAGCAGCGTCGCAGGGGATGAGCAGTTCTTC. It yields the protein CASSVAGDEQFF.

The chain employs TRBV5-6 and TRBJ2-3; D gene uncertain. Germline CDR1 is SGHDT and CDR2 is YYEEEE. The V and J ends lost 0 bases and 4 bases respectively, with 9 bases between them. The CDR3 has 14 amino acids. DNA of the CDR3: TGTGCCAGCAGCTTGGACAGTCCGGCAGATACGCAGTATTTT. Translating gives CASSLDSPADTQYF.

This chain's CDR3 is CASSQRQGSYNEQFF. The DNA of the CDR3 is TGTGCCAGCAGCCAGAGGCAAGGCTCCTACAATGAGCAGTTCTTC. The chain combines TRBV3-1 with TRBJ2-1; D uncertain. Germline lookup yields CDR1 LGHDT and CDR2 YNNKEL (reference sequence). CDR3 length equals 15 residues. Trimming removed 3 bases at V and 0 bases at J, with 9 bases between.

The J gene is TRBJ2-2, the V gene TRBV4-3, with unresolved D. The CDR3 consists of 14 residues. Germline V gene lookup returns CDR1 LGHNA and CDR2 YSLEER. Trimming cost V 4 bases and J 3 bases, with 9 bases left between them. The DNA of the CDR3 is TGCGCCAGCAGCCCAAGCCCCGACACCGGGGAGCTGTTTTTT. As protein: CASSPSPDTGELFF.

This clonotype was picked up a small number of times. The chain has TRBV4-3 and TRBJ2-1; TRBD2 aligns across 8 bases. The ends lost 0 bases at V and 4 bases at J; junction bases unmatched: 8. Germline values: CDR1 LGHNA, CDR2 YSLEER. CDR3 length equals 17 residues. The DNA for the CDR3 is TGCGCCAGCAGCCAAGATACCTCTAGCGGGCGGTACAATGAGCAGTTCTTC. It encodes CASSQDTSSGRYNEQFF.

DNA of the CDR3: TGCAGTGCAAAACAGGGATTGGAGACCCAGTACTTC. This codes for CSAKQGLETQYF. This chain joins TRBV20-1 and TRBJ2-5; D might be TRBD1 (6 bases). There are 12 residues in the CDR3. Per germline, CDR1 DFQATT and CDR2 SNEGSKA (reference sequence). Trimming shortened V by 6 bases and J by 5 bases, and 13 bases separated the two germline ends.

The table lists this clonotype with a few counts. The chain employs TRBV5-1 and TRBJ2-2; tentative D call: TRBD2 (5 bases). CDR1 is SGHRS and CDR2 is YFSETQ in the germline V gene. The CDR3 totals 14 residues. Trimming pared 3 bases from V and 6 bases from J, leaving 12 bases between. CDR3 residues: CASSWAAGAGELFF. In DNA, the CDR3 is TGCGCCAGCAGCTGGGCGGCCGGGGCCGGGGAGCTGTTTTTT.

A remark on this clonotype: The germline gene is not matched at one end of the junction; a read error may be the cause. The chain couples TRBV19 to TRBJ2-1; D call uncertain. This CDR3 has 14 residues. In germline, CDR1 is LNHDA, CDR2 SQIVND (reference sequence). Here the CDR3 reads CASSTSPFYYEQFF. CDR3 sequence (DNA): TGTGCCAGTAGTACGTCCCCTTTCTACTATGAGCAGTTCTTC.

Points on this clonotype: The germline gene is not matched at one end of the junction; a read error may be the cause. The J gene is TRBJ1-2, the V gene TRBV5-1, with 8 bases aligning to TRBD1. The CDR3 covers 13 residues. Germline V CDR1 and CDR2: SGHRS, YFSETQ. The CDR3 coding sequence is TGCGCCAGCAGCATAGATTTCGGCCGGGACAGGATCTTC. The encoded protein is CASSIDFGRDRIF.

There are a few counts of this clonotype. The chain links TRBV10-3 to TRBJ2-5; no reliable D call. V was clipped by 0 bases and J by 9 bases, with 5 bases between them. The V gene's germline CDR1 is ENHRY and CDR2 SYGVKD. This CDR3 spans 11 amino acids. CDR3 region: CAISESVAQYF. For the CDR3, the DNA is TGTGCCATCAGTGAGTCGGTGGCCCAGTACTTC.

V usage is TRBV4-3 and J usage is TRBJ2-1; no clear D. Trimming took 0 bases from V and 6 from J, leaving 12 bases between them. The CDR3 is made up of 15 amino acids. Per the germline V gene, CDR1 is LGHNA and CDR2 is YSLEER. CDR3 coding DNA: TGCGCCAGCAGCCAAGATAGGTTAGCCTTCAATGAGCAGTTCTTC. It encodes CASSQDRLAFNEQFF.

The chain links TRBV30 to TRBJ2-4; D ambiguous. V was shortened by 4 bases and J by 0 bases, with 7 bases between the two germline ends. CDR1 is GTSNPN, CDR2 SVGIG, per germline (reference sequence). The CDR3 runs 13 residues. The CDR3 here is CAWTPLAKNIQYF. As DNA, the CDR3 is TGTGCCTGGACTCCCTTAGCCAAAAACATTCAGTACTTC.

This clonotype occurred many times. V gene TRBV7-2 combines with J gene TRBJ2-7; 7 positions match TRBD2. After removal of 5 bases from V and 7 bases from J, the junction contained 8 bases not matched to a gene. This CDR3 has 13 residues. The V gene's germline CDR1 is SGHTA and CDR2 FQGNSA. The CDR3 DNA reads as TGTGCCAGCAGCCCCGGGGGGATAGCAGAGCAGTACTTC. It is translated as CASSPGGIAEQYF. Full variable domain (rest looked up from reference TRBV7-2 and TRBJ2-7): GAGVSQSPSNKVTEKGKDVELRCDPISGHTALYWYRQSLGQGLEFLIYFQGNSAPDKSGLPSDRFSAERTGGSVSTLTIQRTQQEDSAVYLCASSPGGIAEQYFGPGTRLTVT.

The rearrangement joins TRBV7-2 to TRBJ2-5, with 9 bases lining up with TRBD1. The ends lost 1 base at V and 0 bases at J; junction bases unmatched: 6. CDR1 is SGHTA and CDR2 is FQGNSA in the germline V gene. The CDR3 has 17 residues. CDR3 DNA: TGTGCCAGCAGCTTAGTTCGGACAGGGGCTGACCAAGAGACCCAGTACTTC. Translation gives CASSLVRTGADQETQYF.

There are a few counts of this clonotype. The CDR3 region is CASSRAALNTGELFF. The DNA of the CDR3 is TGTGCCAGCAGCCGGGCAGCTCTGAACACCGGGGAGCTGTTTTTT. The V gene is TRBV3-1, the J gene TRBJ2-2; D call uncertain. The CDR3 totals 15 residues. Germline-derived CDR1 and CDR2 are LGHDT and YNNKEL (reference sequence). The V end was cut by 4 bases, the J end by 1 base, with 10 bases between.

This clonotype has only a few counts. This rearrangement joins TRBV7-8 to TRBJ2-1; D might be TRBD2 (6 bases). V lost 2 bases, J lost 6 bases, and 14 bases lay in between. Germline V gives CDR1 SGHVS, CDR2 FQNEAQ. This CDR3 has 15 residues. CDR3 sequence (DNA): TGTGCCAGCAGCTTACACGGGAGCTTAAGCAATGAGCAGTTCTTC. Encoded protein: CASSLHGSLSNEQFF.